This T cell receptor (beta chain) was sequenced in a study of blood T cell repertoires in COVID-19. Turning to the study itself: The analysed material was cDNA or gDNA that came from T cells, B-cell-depleted T cells, or PBMCs.

Only in-frame clones appear in the TCRdb table, and some are missing; sequencing was by immunoSEQ multiplex PCR. This table has roughly 20,000 clones, 79% appearing once. V lost 5 bases and J 10 bases, leaving 12 bases between the germline ends. The germline V gene encodes CDR1 SGHAT and CDR2 FQDESV (reference sequence). The CDR3 is made up of 13 amino acids. This receptor was obtained from a man older than 75 with acute or convalescent COVID-19. The rearrangement links TRBV11-1 to TRBJ1-6, with D perhaps matching TRBD1 (6 bases). Sequencing used peripheral blood. CDR3 region: CASSRTGNSPLHF. CDR3 sequence (DNA): TGTGCCAGCAGCCGTACAGGGAACTCACCCCTCCACTTT.